This T cell receptor beta chain derives from a study of CXCR3-negative and CXCR3-positive naive CD8 T cells. Researchers prepared the TRB cDNA libraries using 5' RACE with UMI labels. TCRdb re-called the 5' RACE reads; every CDR3 protein appears as one record, without DNA. Its clone listing holds about 38,000 distinct CDR3 sequences. The CDR3 consists of 14 residues. Sequencing was done on a sample of memory CD8+ T cells from blood. This TCR was recovered from a human donor in good health. Some clones in this sample may be carry-over from other donors' samples. This chain uses TRBV12-3 or TRBV12-4 with TRBJ2-7. The CDR3 protein is CASRSSGRMTEQYF.